This TCR beta chain came from a study of OX40 agonist ivuxolimab in advanced cancers. Concerning the study at large: Ivuxolimab, which targeted the costimulatory receptor OX40 (CD134), was an agonistic, fully human IgG2 monoclonal antibody. Of the 50 or so patients in dose escalation, around 20 had hepatocellular carcinoma, about 15 had melanoma, 9 had renal cell carcinoma and 9 had head and neck cancer. The paper reports the monotherapy dose-escalation portion (N ≈ 50 patients) of the phase I ivuxolimab trial. A male proportion of 75% to 85% and a mean age of roughly 55 years, ranging from about 20 to 85, were recorded for the dose-escalation cohort. Three dose-escalation patients achieved partial responses, one with hepatocellular carcinoma and two with cutaneous melanoma. The point of sequencing TCRbeta in the periphery was to test whether ivuxolimab changed TCR sequence diversity and drove clonal T-cell expansion. Prior anti-PD-1, anti-PD-L1 or anti-CTLA-4 therapy was permitted, and approximately 39% of dose-escalation patients had received checkpoint inhibitors. Intravenous ivuxolimab was administered to patients every 2 weeks at six dose levels: 0.01, 0.1, 0.3, 1.5, 3 and 10 mg/kg. The study at large found these results: After ivuxolimab, CD8+ T cells had more expanded clones than CD4+ T cells on average. Which antigens the clonally expanded peripheral T cells were specific for was not determined. In partial responders in the 0.1-3.0 mg/kg groups, normalized peripheral clonal expansion was found to be among the lowest, especially among CD8+ T cells. Low levels of normalized T-cell clonal expansion were also shown by some nonresponding patients. At doses from 0.1 to 3.0 mg/kg, clonal expansion was seen in both CD4+ and CD8+ blood T cells between baseline and week 6.

Comments on this clone: Which antigen it targets is not known. Per-base quality was not reported, and no clone a single base away is much larger than it.

The CDR3 sequence holds 14 residues, the cysteine and phenylalanine included. Kept here is only the CDR3 DNA, which spans 42 bases and is read in frame from base 1. Here V drops 9 bases and J drops 5 bases, and the junction holds 10 bases not matched to any gene. From the germline V gene, CDR1 is MNHNS and CDR2 is SASEGT. Patients with a history of autoimmune disease or receiving systemic immunosuppression were excluded from the trial. In every dose cohort, peripheral blood was drawn for TCR sequencing at baseline, cycle 4 day 1, and cycle 7 day 1. The samples were taken from a phase I, first-in-human, multicenter, open-label dose-escalation trial of ivuxolimab. Adults with locally advanced or metastatic melanoma, renal cell carcinoma, hepatocellular carcinoma or head and neck squamous cell carcinoma were enrolled in the trial. Before TCR sequencing, CD4+ T cells and CD8+ T cells from peripheral blood were sorted into separate populations.

Genomic DNA was extracted from sorted cells for sequencing of the TCRbeta CDR3 region. TCRbeta CDR3 regions were sequenced using the immunoSEQ Assay. Sourced from immuneACCESS, this table was stored by TCRdb with only in-frame sequences that have V and J called. A share of the clones is absent; for the studies checked, an unresolved V gene accounts for under half, and the remainder has no known explanation. The sample table shows about 83,000 clones, and roughly 80% are seen once. Clones ranked in the top ten supply 6.5% to 8% of the sample. In this chain, TRBV6-1 is recombined with TRBJ1-1; 9 bases in the middle match TRBD1. This receptor was taken from an adult with an advanced solid tumor such as melanoma, head and neck, liver or kidney cancer. This sample comprised CD4+ or CD8+ T cells sorted from blood, obtained in a trial of the OX40 agonist ivuxolimab. The base sequence is TGTGCCAGTTACTCTGGACAGGGGAGGACTGAAGCTTTCTTT. Translated, it reads CASYSGQGRTEAFF.